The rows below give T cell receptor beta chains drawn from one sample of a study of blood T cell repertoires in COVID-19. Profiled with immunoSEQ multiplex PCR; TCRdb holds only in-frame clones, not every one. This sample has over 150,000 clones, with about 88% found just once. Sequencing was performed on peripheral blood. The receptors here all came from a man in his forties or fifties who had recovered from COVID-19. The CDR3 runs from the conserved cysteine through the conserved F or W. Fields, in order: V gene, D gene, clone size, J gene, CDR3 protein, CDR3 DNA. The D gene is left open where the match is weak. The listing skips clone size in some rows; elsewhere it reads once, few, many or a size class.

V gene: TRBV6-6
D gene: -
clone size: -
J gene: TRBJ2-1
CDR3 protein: CASSYSNSRLAHEQFF
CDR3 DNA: TGTGCCAGCAGTTACTCGAACTCTCGGCTAGCCCATGAGCAGTTCTTC

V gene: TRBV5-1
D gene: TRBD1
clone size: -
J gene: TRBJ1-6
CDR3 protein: CASSLGDRGASPLHF
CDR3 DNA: TGCGCCAGCAGCTTGGGGGACAGGGGCGCGTCACCCCTCCACTTT

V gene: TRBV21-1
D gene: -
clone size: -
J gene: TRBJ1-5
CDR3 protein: CASSKEDEGRGNQPQHF
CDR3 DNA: TGTGCCAGCAGCAAAGAAGATGAAGGCAGGGGAAATCAGCCCCAGCATTTT

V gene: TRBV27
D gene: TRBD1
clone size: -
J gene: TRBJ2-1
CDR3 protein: CASSLRQGGEQFF
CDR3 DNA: TGTGCCAGCAGTTTACGACAGGGCGGTGAGCAGTTCTTC

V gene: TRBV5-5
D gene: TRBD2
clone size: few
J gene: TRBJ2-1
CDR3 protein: CASSLSGGEQFF
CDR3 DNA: TGTGCCAGCAGCTTGAGCGGGGGGGAGCAGTTCTTC

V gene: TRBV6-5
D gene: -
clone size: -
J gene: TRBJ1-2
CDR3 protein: CASSQTTNYGYTF
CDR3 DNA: TGTGCCAGCAGCCAGACAACTAACTATGGCTACACCTTC

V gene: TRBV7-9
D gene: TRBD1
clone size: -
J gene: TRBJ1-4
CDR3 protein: CASSLADRLSEKLFF
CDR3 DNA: TGTGCCAGCAGCTTAGCGGACAGGTTAAGTGAAAAACTGTTTTTT

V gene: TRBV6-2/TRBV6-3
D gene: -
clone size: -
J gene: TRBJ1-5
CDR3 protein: CASSYSPDQPQHF
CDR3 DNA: TGTGCCAGCAGTTACTCTCCCGATCAGCCCCAGCATTTT

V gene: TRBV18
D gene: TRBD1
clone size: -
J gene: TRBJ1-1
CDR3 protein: CASSPGQHMNTEAFF
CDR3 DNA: TGTGCCAGCTCACCGGGACAGCACATGAACACTGAAGCTTTCTTT

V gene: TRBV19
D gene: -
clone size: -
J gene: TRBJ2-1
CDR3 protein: CASSIGQSFNEQFF
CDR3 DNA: TGTGCCAGTAGTATTGGACAGAGTTTTAATGAGCAGTTCTTC

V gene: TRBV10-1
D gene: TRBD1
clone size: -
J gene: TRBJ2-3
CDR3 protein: CASSRDRGVDTQYF
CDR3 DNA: TGCGCCAGCAGCCGGGACAGGGGGGTAGATACGCAGTATTTT

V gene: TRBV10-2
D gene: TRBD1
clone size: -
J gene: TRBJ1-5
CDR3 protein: CASGTGFQPQHF
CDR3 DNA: TGCGCCAGCGGGACAGGGTTCCAGCCCCAGCATTTT

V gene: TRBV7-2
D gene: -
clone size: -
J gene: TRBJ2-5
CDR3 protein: CASSLVSRGGETQYF
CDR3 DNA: TGTGCCAGCAGCTTAGTATCCAGGGGCGGAGAGACCCAGTACTTC

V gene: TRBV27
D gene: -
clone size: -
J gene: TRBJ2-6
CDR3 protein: CASSPPGVWAGANVLTF
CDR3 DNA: TGTGCCAGCAGTCCTCCTGGAGTGTGGGCTGGGGCCAACGTCCTGACTTTC

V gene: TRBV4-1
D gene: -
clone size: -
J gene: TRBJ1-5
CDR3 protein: CASSQHTGSNQPQHF
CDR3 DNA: TGCGCCAGCAGCCAACACACAGGAAGCAATCAGCCCCAGCATTTT

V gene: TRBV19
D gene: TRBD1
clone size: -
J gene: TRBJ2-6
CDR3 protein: CASSIGTGLSSGANVLTF
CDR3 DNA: TGTGCCAGTAGTATCGGGACAGGGCTTAGCTCTGGGGCCAACGTCCTGACTTTC

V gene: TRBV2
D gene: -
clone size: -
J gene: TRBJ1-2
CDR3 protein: CASRSYEAGYTF
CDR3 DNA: TGTGCCAGCAGGTCGTACGAGGCTGGCTACACCTTC

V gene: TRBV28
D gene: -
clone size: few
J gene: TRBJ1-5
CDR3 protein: CASSGGATANQPQHF
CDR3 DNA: TGTGCCAGCAGTGGGGGGGCGACCGCCAATCAGCCCCAGCATTTT

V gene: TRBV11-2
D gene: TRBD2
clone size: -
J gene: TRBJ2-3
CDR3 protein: CASSPGLAGLGTDTQYF
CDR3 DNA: TGTGCCAGCAGCCCCGGACTAGCGGGACTGGGCACAGATACGCAGTATTTT

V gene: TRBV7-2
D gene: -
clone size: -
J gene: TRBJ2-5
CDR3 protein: CASSLGSSQETQYF
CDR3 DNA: TGTGCCAGCAGCTTAGGTTCGTCCCAAGAGACCCAGTACTTC

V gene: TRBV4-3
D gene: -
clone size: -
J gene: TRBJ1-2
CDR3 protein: CASSQASNYGYTF
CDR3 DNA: TGCGCCAGCAGCCAAGCCTCTAACTATGGCTACACCTTC

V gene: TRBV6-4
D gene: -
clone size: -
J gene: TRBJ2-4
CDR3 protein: CAGSGKRGNIQYF
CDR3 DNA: TGTGCCGGATCCGGGAAAAGAGGGAACATTCAGTACTTC

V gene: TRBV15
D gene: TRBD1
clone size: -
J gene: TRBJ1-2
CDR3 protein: CATSRDRGQGYYGYTF
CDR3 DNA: TGTGCCACCAGCAGAGATCGGGGACAGGGCTACTATGGCTACACCTTC

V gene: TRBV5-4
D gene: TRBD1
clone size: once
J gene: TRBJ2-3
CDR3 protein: CASSRGTVLTDTQYF
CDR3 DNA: TGTGCCAGCAGCAGAGGGACAGTTCTCACAGATACGCAGTATTTT

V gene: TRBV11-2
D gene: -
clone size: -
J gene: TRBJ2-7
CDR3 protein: CASSLTTGSYEQYF
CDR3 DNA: TGTGCCAGCAGCTTAACCACGGGGTCCTACGAGCAGTACTTC

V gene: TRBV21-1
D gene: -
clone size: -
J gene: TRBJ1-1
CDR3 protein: CASSNEGLPTEAFF
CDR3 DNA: TGTGCCAGCAGCAACGAGGGCCTGCCAACTGAAGCTTTCTTT

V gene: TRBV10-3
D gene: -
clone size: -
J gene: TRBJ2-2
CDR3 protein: CAISESRTMNTGELFF
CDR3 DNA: TGTGCCATCAGTGAGTCAAGGACAATGAACACCGGGGAGCTGTTTTTT

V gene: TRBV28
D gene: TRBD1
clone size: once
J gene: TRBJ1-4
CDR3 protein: CASSSSGTGLEKLFF
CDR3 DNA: TGTGCCAGCAGTTCATCCGGGACAGGGTTGGAAAAACTGTTTTTT

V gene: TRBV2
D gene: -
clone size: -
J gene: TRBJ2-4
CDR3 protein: CASSDRVDGKNIQYF
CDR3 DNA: TGTGCCAGCAGTGACAGGGTGGACGGCAAAAACATTCAGTACTTC

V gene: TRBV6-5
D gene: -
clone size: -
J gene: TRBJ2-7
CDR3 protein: CASSPFEGLTNEQYF
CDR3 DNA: TGTGCCAGCTCCCCCTTTGAGGGTTTAACCAACGAGCAGTACTTC

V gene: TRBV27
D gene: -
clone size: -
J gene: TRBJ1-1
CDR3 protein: CASSFRGGNTEAFF
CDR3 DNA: TGTGCCAGCAGTTTTAGGGGGGGTAATACTGAAGCTTTCTTT

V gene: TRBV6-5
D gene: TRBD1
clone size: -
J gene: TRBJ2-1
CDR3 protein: CASSPLTGGKNEQFF
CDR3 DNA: TGTGCCAGCAGTCCTCTGACAGGGGGCAAGAATGAGCAGTTCTTC

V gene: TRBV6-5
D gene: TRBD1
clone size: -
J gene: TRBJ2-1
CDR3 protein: CASSRTGGDYNEQFF
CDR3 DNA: TGTGCCAGCAGCCGGACAGGGGGAGATTACAATGAGCAGTTCTTC

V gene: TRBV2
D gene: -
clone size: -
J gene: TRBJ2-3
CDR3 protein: CASQRQGLSTDTQYF
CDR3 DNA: TGTGCCAGCCAGAGACAGGGACTCAGCACAGATACGCAGTATTTT

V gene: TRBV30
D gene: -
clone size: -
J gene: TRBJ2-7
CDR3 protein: CAWSHRQWYEQYF
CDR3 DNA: TGTGCCTGGAGTCATAGACAGTGGTACGAGCAGTACTTC

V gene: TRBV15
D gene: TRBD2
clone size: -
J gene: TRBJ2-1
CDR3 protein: CATSRGGNYYNEQFF
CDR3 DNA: TGTGCCACCAGCAGGGGGGGGAACTACTACAATGAGCAGTTCTTC

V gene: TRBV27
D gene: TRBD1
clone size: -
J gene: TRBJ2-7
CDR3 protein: CASRTQQGQGGHEQYF
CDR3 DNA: TGTGCCAGCCGAACTCAACAGGGACAGGGGGGCCACGAGCAGTACTTC

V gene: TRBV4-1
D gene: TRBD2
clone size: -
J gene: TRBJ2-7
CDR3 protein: CASSHTIGLAQTYEQYF
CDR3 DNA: TGCGCCAGCAGCCACACCATCGGACTAGCGCAGACCTACGAGCAGTACTTC

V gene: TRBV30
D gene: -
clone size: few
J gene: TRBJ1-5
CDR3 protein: CAWSVQGNQPQHF
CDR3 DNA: TGTGCCTGGAGTGTACAGGGCAATCAGCCCCAGCATTTT

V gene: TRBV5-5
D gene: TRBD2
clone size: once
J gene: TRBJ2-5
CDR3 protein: CASSLVSTSGSQDF
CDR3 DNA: TGTGCCAGCAGCTTGGTGTCGACTAGCGGTTCCCAGGACTTC

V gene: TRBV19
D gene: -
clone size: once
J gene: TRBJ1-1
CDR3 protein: CASTEPGQNTEAFF
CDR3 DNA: TGTGCCAGTACCGAACCCGGACAGAACACTGAAGCTTTCTTT